This TCR beta chain was recorded in a study of OX40 agonist ivuxolimab in advanced cancers. The data were produced by immunoSEQ multiplex PCR, yet TCRdb's version contains in-frame clones alone and is incomplete. The sample shows some 13,000 clones, approximately 84% of them seen only once. V was clipped by 3 bases and J by 1 base, with 15 bases between them. Germline V gene sequence: CDR1 SEHNR, CDR2 FQNEAQ (reference sequence). This CDR3 has 16 residues. The sequence came from an adult with an advanced solid tumor such as melanoma, head and neck, liver or kidney cancer. The V call is TRBV7-9, the J call TRBJ2-5, with a tentative D call TRBD1 (5 bases). The sample was CD4+ or CD8+ T cells sorted from blood, taken in a trial of the OX40 agonist ivuxolimab. The CDR3 DNA reads as TGTGCCAGCAGCTTCCCCTTCGACAGTCCCCAAGAGACCCAGTACTTC. Encoded protein: CASSFPFDSPQETQYF.